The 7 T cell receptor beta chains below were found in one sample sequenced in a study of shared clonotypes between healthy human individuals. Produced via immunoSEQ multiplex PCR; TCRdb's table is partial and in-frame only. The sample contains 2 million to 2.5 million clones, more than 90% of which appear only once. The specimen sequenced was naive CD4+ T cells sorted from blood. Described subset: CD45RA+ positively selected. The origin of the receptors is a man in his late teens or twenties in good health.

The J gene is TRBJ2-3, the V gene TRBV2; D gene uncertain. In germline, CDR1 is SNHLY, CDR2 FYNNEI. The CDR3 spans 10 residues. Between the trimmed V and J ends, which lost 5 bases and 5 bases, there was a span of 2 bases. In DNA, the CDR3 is TGTGCCAGCAGTCGAGATACGCAGTATTTT. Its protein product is CASSRDTQYF.

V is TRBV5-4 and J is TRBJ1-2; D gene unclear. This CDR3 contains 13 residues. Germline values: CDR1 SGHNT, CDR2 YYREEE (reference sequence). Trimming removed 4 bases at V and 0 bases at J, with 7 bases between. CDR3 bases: TGTGCCAGCAGCCCAAGGGCTAACTATGGCTACACCTTC. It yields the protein CASSPRANYGYTF.

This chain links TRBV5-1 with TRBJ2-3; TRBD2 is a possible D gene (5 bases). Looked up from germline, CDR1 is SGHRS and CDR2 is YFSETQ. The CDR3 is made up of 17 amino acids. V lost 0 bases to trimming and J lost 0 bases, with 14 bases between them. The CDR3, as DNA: TGCGCCAGCAGCTTGGCCAGGACTGATCTTAGCACAGATACGCAGTATTTT. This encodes CASSLARTDLSTDTQYF.

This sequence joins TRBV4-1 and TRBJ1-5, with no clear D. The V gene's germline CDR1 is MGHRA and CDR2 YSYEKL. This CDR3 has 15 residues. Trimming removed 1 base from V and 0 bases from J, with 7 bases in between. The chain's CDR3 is CASSQVLNSNQPQHF. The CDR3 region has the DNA TGCGCCAGCAGCCAAGTTCTCAATAGCAATCAGCCCCAGCATTTT.

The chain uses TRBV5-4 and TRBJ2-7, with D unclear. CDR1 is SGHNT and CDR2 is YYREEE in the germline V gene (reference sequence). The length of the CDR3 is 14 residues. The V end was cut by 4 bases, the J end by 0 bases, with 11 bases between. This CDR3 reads CASSKDLLSYEQYF. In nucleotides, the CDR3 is TGTGCCAGCAGCAAGGACCTCCTCTCCTACGAGCAGTACTTC.

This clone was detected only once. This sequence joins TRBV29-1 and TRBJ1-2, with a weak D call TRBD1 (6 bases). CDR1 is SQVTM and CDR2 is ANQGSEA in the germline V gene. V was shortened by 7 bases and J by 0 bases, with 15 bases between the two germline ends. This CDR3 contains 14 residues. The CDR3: CSEKRGIPNYGYTF. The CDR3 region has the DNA TGCAGCGAAAAGAGGGGGATCCCTAACTATGGCTACACCTTC.

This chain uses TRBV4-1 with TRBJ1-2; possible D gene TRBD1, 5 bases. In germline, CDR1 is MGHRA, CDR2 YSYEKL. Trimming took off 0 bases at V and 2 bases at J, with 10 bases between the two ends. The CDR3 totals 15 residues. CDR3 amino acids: CASSQDRGVNYGYTF. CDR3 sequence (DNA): TGCGCCAGCAGCCAAGATCGGGGGGTAAACTATGGCTACACCTTC.